The 5 T cell receptor beta chains given below trace back to one sample, sequenced in a study of molecular identifiers for immune sequencing clone quantification. TCRdb re-analysed the PCR reads in MiXCR, keeping a single row per CDR3 protein. The sample has 250,000 to 350,000 distinct CDR3 sequences; over 20% are singletons. Sequenced: naive CD8+ T cells from blood, with Jurkat cell RNA spiked in. The sample's subset: FACS-sorted CD8+CD4-CCR7+CD45RA+ naive T cells. Receptor source: a human donor in good health. Some libraries in this study had Jurkat cell RNA spiked in.

This clonotype was counted many times. The chain is built from TRBV29-1 and TRBJ2-7; the D is unclear. The CDR3 covers 12 residues. CDR1 is SQVTM, CDR2 ANQGSEA, per germline. V dropped 4 bases and J dropped 2 bases, with 9 bases sitting between them. CDR3 DNA sequence: TGCAGCGTTGGACCCTCTCCCTACGAGCAGTACTTC. Amino acids: CSVGPSPYEQYF.

The rearrangement joins TRBV27 to TRBJ2-7, with D possibly called TRBD1 or TRBD2 (6 bases each). Trimming took off 5 bases at V and 7 bases at J, with 18 bases between the two ends. CDR3 length: 14 amino acids. From germline, CDR1 is MNHEY and CDR2 SMNVEV (reference sequence). CDR3 loop: CASSRDTGGGEQYF. Written as DNA, the CDR3 is TGTGCCAGCAGTCGGGACACCGGAGGGGGGGAGCAGTACTTC.

The rearrangement joins TRBV4-2 to TRBJ2-2, with D hard to call. With 4 bases removed from V and 0 bases from J, the gap between germline ends came to 6 bases. From germline, CDR1 is LGHNA and CDR2 YNFKEQ. The CDR3 is 14 amino acids. The CDR3 protein is CASSPDTNTGELFF. The DNA for the CDR3 is TGTGCCAGCAGCCCTGACACGAACACCGGGGAGCTGTTTTTT.

This clonotype showed up many times. This sequence joins TRBV5-8 and TRBJ1-6; 7 bases are shared with TRBD1. This CDR3 is 15 amino acids long. The V segment lost 4 bases and the J segment 7 bases; nucleotides outside the gene matches: 8. Germline-derived CDR1 and CDR2 are SGHTS and YDEGEE. The CDR3 is CASSLQGQSNSPLHF. CDR3 nucleotide sequence: TGTGCCAGCAGCCTACAGGGACAGTCCAATTCACCCCTCCACTTT.

A few counts support this clonotype. The chain has TRBV7-9 and TRBJ2-5, with 9 bases aligning to TRBD1. CDR1 SEHNR and CDR2 FQNEAQ come from the germline V gene (reference sequence). Unmatched junction bases numbered 15, after V lost 5 bases and J lost 5 bases. This CDR3 comprises 17 residues. The CDR3 DNA reads TGTGCCAGCAGCCTAAAAAGCGGGACAGGGTTTCCGGAGACCCAGTACTTC. Its protein is CASSLKSGTGFPETQYF. Together with reference TRBV7-9 and TRBJ2-5, the CDR3 gives the full variable domain: DTGVSQNPRHKITKRGQNVTFRCDPISEHNRLYWYRQTLGQGPEFLTYFQNEAQLEKSRLLSDRFSAERPKGSFSTLEIQRTEQGDSAMYLCASSLKSGTGFPETQYFGPGTRLLVL.